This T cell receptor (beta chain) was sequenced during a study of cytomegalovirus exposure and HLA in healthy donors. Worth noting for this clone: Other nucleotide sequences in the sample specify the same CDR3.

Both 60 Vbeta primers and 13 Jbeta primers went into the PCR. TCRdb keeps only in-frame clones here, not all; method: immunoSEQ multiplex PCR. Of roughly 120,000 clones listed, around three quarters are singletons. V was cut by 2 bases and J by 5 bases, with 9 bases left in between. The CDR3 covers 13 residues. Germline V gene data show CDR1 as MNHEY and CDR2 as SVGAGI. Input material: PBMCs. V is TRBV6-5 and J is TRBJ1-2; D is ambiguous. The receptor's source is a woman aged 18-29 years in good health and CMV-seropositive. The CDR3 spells CASSYGEDYGYTF. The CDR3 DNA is TGTGCCAGCAGTTACGGAGAAGATTATGGCTACACCTTC.